This TCR beta chain was captured in a study of blood T cell repertoires in COVID-19. The data were produced by immunoSEQ multiplex PCR, yet TCRdb's version contains in-frame clones alone and is incomplete. The table shows around 160,000 clones, with roughly 86% occurring only once. Germline CDR1 is GTSNPN and CDR2 is SVGIG (reference sequence). Trimming shortened V by 0 bases and J by 6 bases, and 14 bases separated the two germline ends. This CDR3 is built from 14 residues. This clone was picked up a small number of times. Sequenced sample: peripheral blood. This receptor was obtained from a man aged 18 to 30 with acute or convalescent COVID-19. This chain links TRBV30 with TRBJ1-1; D perhaps matches TRBD1 (5 bases). CDR3 nucleotides: TGTGCCTGGAGTGTACTTTGGACAAGATCTGAAGCTTTCTTT. Translating it yields CAWSVLWTRSEAFF.